This T cell receptor (beta chain) is from a study of blood T cells in healthy people across ages (dated by TCRdb to between 2014 and 2017). Concerning the study at large: In model experiments, template switching captured about one uniquely barcoded TCR beta cDNA molecule for every two T cells. The study measured age-related changes in TCR beta repertoire diversity using deep sequencing normalized with unique cDNA molecular identifiers. Four age groups were formed from the donors: young (average roughly 16 years), middle-aged (around 39), aged (about 68) and long-lived (about 80). To avoid experimental bias, donors of different ages were distributed randomly across sequencing lanes. The study analyzed two additional independent replicas of 1 million unique cDNA reads from the same blood draw for two donors, one aged 18 to 30 and one aged 80 or older. Study-wide conclusions, independent of this receptor: Estimates of total diversity based on one million sequenced T cells were considered lower bounds and underestimates. As age increased, observed TCR beta diversity per million T cells dropped in a roughly linear way, and a significant reduction was already evident by age around 41. Compared with the aged group, the long-lived group had more naive CD4+ T cells, fewer expanded clones and increased TCR diversity, suggesting age selection. The CMV infection status of donors was not known, potentially confounding age-related changes in expanded clonotypes. There was a strong correlation between observed TCR beta diversity and the percentage of naive T cells measured by flow cytometry. Because profiling used bulk unsorted PBMCs, naive and antigen-experienced compartments could not be compared conclusively.

The roughly 37 donors, aged 6 to 90 years, were systemically healthy Caucasian individuals from Russia. Each donor gave ten milliliters of peripheral blood, collected into EDTA-treated Vacutainer tubes. Ficoll-Paque density-gradient centrifugation was used to isolate PBMCs, with at least 6.5 million per sample. Trizol reagent was used to extract total RNA from PBMCs, with at least 6 micrograms per sample. For every donor, flow cytometry on a PBMC aliquot measured the percentage of naive CD45RAhigh/CD27high T cells. Receptor amplification or capture employed 5' RACE. The instrument given in TCRdb is Illumina HiSeq 2500. A second PCR of about 6 to 12 cycles was run with a J-beta primer mix and a sample-barcoded 5' primer. A template-switch 5' adaptor carrying 12 random nucleotides introduced a unique molecular identifier onto each TCR beta cDNA molecule. At least 3 million CDR3-containing paired-end reads were obtained from each sample. First-strand cDNA synthesis was performed from all RNA using the Mint cDNA synthesis kit, with priming by a TRBC-specific oligonucleotide. All cDNA was treated with uracil-DNA glycosylase and then went through a first 18-cycle PCR with the universal primers M1SS and BC2_uni_R. Per the source publication's procedure: Normalization of each sample was performed by random selection of 1 million high-quality reads, each carrying a distinct molecular identifier. Instead of being binned into consensus sequences, reads that shared molecular identifiers were thrown out. CDR3 identification, clonotype clustering and error correction used MiTCR with a Q25 quality threshold and the strictest error-elimination algorithm. Lower-bound total TCR beta diversity was estimated with a nonparametric unseen species model using Euler transformation. The raw public data were reprocessed by TCRdb itself: fastp quality trimming at Q25, MiXCR clonotype calling, in-frame beta chains only. Here each entry gathers all rows of one CDR3 protein and keeps the most common genes and DNA. The V and J calls reflect TCRdb's pipeline rather than the authors' work. The table for this sample lists 1.5 million to 2 million distinct CDR3 sequences; 28% of them were counted only once. The ten largest make up 7.7% of the sample.

To note about this clonotype: This clone's antigen is unknown. No qualities accompany the bases; no much larger clone lies one base away.

Sequences DFQATT (CDR1) and SNEGSKA (CDR2) are obtained from the germline V gene (reference sequence). Inclusive of the bounding cysteine and phenylalanine, the CDR3 is 14 residues long. CDR3 DNA is the only sequence kept; it has 42 bases, read in frame from the first base. The sequence came from a woman aged 25 to 39 in good health. Rearrangement joined TRBV20-1 to TRBJ2-5; perhaps TRBD2 is the D gene, with 6 bases matching. The DNA end is more similar to TRBJ2-7, so the J call may be wrong. Sequencing was carried out using blood. The CDR3 loop reads CSARDGLGGLEQYF. In nucleotides, the sequence is TGCAGTGCTAGAGATGGGTTGGGGGGACTCGAGCAGTACTTC.